The 27 T cell receptor beta chains listed next were all sequenced from one sample in a study of CD8 T cells in Susac syndrome. An input of about 0.5 to 1 ug of RNA was subjected to reverse transcription using random hexamers. TCRdb reprocessed the immunoSEQ multiplex PCR reads via MiXCR and lists one record per CDR3 protein. The repertoire holds about 200,000 distinct CDR3 sequences, more than 90% seen once, with 0.093% in the top ten. The specimen was CD4+ T cells from PBMCs. The receptor set was obtained from a human donor with multiple sclerosis.

This clonotype appeared a single time. V usage is TRBV30 and J usage is TRBJ1-2, with 11 bases identical to TRBD1. The CDR3 consists of 14 residues. Unmatched junction bases numbered 6, after V lost 2 bases and J lost 7 bases. Germline values: CDR1 GTSNPN, CDR2 SVGIG (reference sequence). CDR3 loop: CAWSLGTGGSGYTF. CDR3 sequence (DNA): TGTGCCTGGAGTCTCGGGACAGGGGGAAGTGGCTACACCTTC. The whole variable domain, remainder taken from reference TRBV30 and TRBJ1-2, is SQTIHQWPATLVQPVGSPLSLECTVEGTSNPNLYWYRQAAGRGLQLLFYSVGIGQISSEVPQNLSASRPQDRQFILSSKKLLLSDSGFYLCAWSLGTGGSGYTFGSGTRLTVV.

DNA for the CDR3: TGTGCCTGGAAAACCCAAAATGGGCGGAATTCACCCCTCCACTTT. This gives the protein CAWKTQNGRNSPLHF. The V call is TRBV30, the J call TRBJ1-6; D unclear. CDR1 is GTSNPN and CDR2 is SVGIG in the germline V gene (reference sequence). The CDR3 length is 15 residues. V lost 4 bases and J lost 7, with 17 bases in between.

CDR3 in amino acids: CASTRQRRDTEAFF. CDR3 in DNA: TGTGCCAGCACCCGACAGAGGAGAGACACTGAAGCTTTCTTT. The V call is TRBV6-6, the J call TRBJ1-1; maybe TRBD1 (5 bases). Per germline, CDR1 MNHNY and CDR2 SVGAGI (reference sequence). The CDR3 length is 14 residues. V gave up 7 bases and J gave up 3 bases, with 15 bases separating them.

The rearrangement uses TRBV10-3 and TRBJ2-2; D is perhaps TRBD1 (5 bases). In germline, CDR1 is ENHRY, CDR2 SYGVKD. The CDR3 extends over 14 amino acids. Trimming shortened V by 4 bases and J by 4 bases, and 10 bases separated the two germline ends. This CDR3 reads CAISADSFTGELFF. Written as DNA, the CDR3 is TGTGCCATCAGTGCCGACAGTTTCACCGGGGAGCTGTTTTTT.

The chain employs TRBV13 and TRBJ2-7; the D is unclear. Deletions cut 1 base from V and 0 bases from J, with 7 bases between. CDR1 PRHDT and CDR2 FYEKMQ come from the germline V gene (reference sequence). The CDR3 spans 14 residues. The CDR3 DNA follows: TGTGCCAGCAGCTTAGCGGCTCGCTCCTACGAGCAGTACTTC. Protein sequence: CASSLAARSYEQYF.

This chain joins TRBV20-1 and TRBJ1-1; D uncertain. Trimming removed 3 bases at V and 1 base at J, with 9 bases between. Germline-derived CDR1 and CDR2 are DFQATT and SNEGSKA (reference sequence). This CDR3 contains 13 residues. Here the CDR3 DNA reads TGCAGTGCTAGGGCAGGAGGGAACACTGAAGCTTTCTTT. Translated, it gives CSARAGGNTEAFF.

The rearrangement links TRBV19 to TRBJ1-3; 7 nucleotides match TRBD1. This CDR3 has 13 residues. Germline V gene data show CDR1 as LNHDA and CDR2 as SQIVND (reference sequence). Trimming removed 7 bases from V and 8 bases from J; junction bases left unmatched: 8. For the CDR3, the DNA is TGTGCCAGTAAGGGGACAGCGACGGACACCATATATTTT. It is translated as CASKGTATDTIYF.

CDR3 DNA sequence: TGCAGCGTTAGTCGCCCCCCGGCCGGGGAGCTGTTTTTT. It is translated as CSVSRPPAGELFF. V and J are TRBV29-1 and TRBJ2-2; the D is unclear. CDR3 length equals 13 residues. Germline V CDR1 and CDR2: SQVTM, ANQGSEA. V shed 5 bases and J shed 6 bases, with 13 bases lying between them.

V and J are TRBV29-1 and TRBJ2-3, with TRBD1 as a possible D gene (6 bases). The V end lost 6 bases, the J end lost 1 base, and 14 bases lay between the germline ends. The germline gives CDR1 SQVTM, CDR2 ANQGSEA. This CDR3 contains 14 residues. The CDR3 DNA reads TGCAGCGTCGAAAAGGGGGTAGGCACAGATACGCAGTATTTT. Translating gives CSVEKGVGTDTQYF.

The chain is built from TRBV15 and TRBJ1-2, with D possibly TRBD1 on 5 matching bases. Trimming cost V 0 bases and J 0 bases, with 11 bases left between them. This CDR3 comprises 16 residues. CDR1 and CDR2 from the germline V gene are LNHNV and YYDKDF (reference sequence). The CDR3 region is CATSRDVVGANYGYTF. CDR3 coding DNA: TGTGCCACCAGCAGAGATGTGGTGGGGGCTAACTATGGCTACACCTTC.

The V and J genes are TRBV6-2 or TRBV6-3 and TRBJ2-7, with D unresolved. The length of the CDR3 is 15 residues. The germline CDR1 and CDR2 sequences are MNHEY and SVGEGT. V lost 8 bases to trimming and J lost 4 bases, with 21 bases between them. The DNA of the CDR3 is TGTGCCAGCCGTTCTCTACAGCTTGCGGAGTACGAGCAGTACTTC. It is translated as CASRSLQLAEYEQYF.

The V and J genes are TRBV4-2 and TRBJ1-5, with D perhaps matching TRBD1 (6 bases). V lost 3 bases, J lost 5 bases, and 14 bases lay in between. Germline-derived CDR1 and CDR2 are LGHNA and YNFKEQ. The CDR3 consists of 15 residues. CDR3 protein: CASSHLRGGDQPQHF. The DNA of the CDR3 is TGTGCCAGCAGCCATCTCAGGGGTGGGGATCAGCCCCAGCATTTT.

The V and J genes are TRBV7-2 and TRBJ1-5; possibly TRBD1 for D (6 bases). Trimming removed 1 base at V and 4 bases at J, with 11 bases between. CDR3 length: 15 residues. Germline V gene sequence: CDR1 SGHTA, CDR2 FQGNSA. The CDR3 here is CASSLEWDTNQPQHF. Written as DNA, the CDR3 is TGTGCCAGCAGCTTAGAGTGGGACACTAATCAGCCCCAGCATTTT.

This chain links TRBV23-1 with TRBJ2-2; 7 bases agree with TRBD1. TRBV23-1 is an open reading frame, and its role is uncertain. This CDR3 contains 15 residues. V lost 5 bases to trimming and J lost 4 bases; unmatched junction nucleotides: 7. The CDR3 spells CASSSPGTVTGELFF. The CDR3 nucleotides are TGCGCCAGCAGTTCCCCTGGGACAGTCACCGGGGAGCTGTTTTTT.

The V gene is TRBV29-1, the J gene TRBJ1-4; D remains unclear. V dropped 7 bases and J dropped 8 bases, with 17 bases sitting between them. Germline V CDR1 and CDR2: SQVTM, ANQGSEA. The CDR3 spans 13 residues. CDR3 sequence: CSAAAPLTEKLFF. CDR3 sequence (DNA): TGCAGCGCTGCGGCCCCGTTGACGGAAAAACTGTTTTTT.

V is TRBV5-4 and J is TRBJ2-2, with TRBD1 matching over 8 bases. The CDR3 loop spans 15 amino acids. The V and J ends lost 5 bases and 4 bases, in that order; junction bases with no gene match: 7. CDR1 and CDR2 (germline): SGHNT, YYREEE (reference sequence). CDR3 amino acids: CASRRDRGVTGELFF. The CDR3 region has the DNA TGTGCCAGCAGACGTGACAGGGGAGTCACCGGGGAGCTGTTTTTT.

This chain links TRBV28 with TRBJ1-1, with D maybe TRBD1 (5 bases). V shed 4 bases and J shed 4 bases, with 7 bases lying between them. The CDR3 extends over 12 amino acids. Germline CDR1 MDHEN, CDR2 SYDVKM. The CDR3 nucleotides read TGTGCCAGCAGTTCCGGGACCACTGAAGCTTTCTTT. As protein: CASSSGTTEAFF.

The sample holds one count of this clonotype. The chain is built from TRBV5-1 and TRBJ2-1; 9 positions match TRBD2. CDR1 and CDR2 from the germline V gene are SGHRS and YFSETQ. V shed 9 bases and J 0 bases; nucleotides not matched to a gene: 13. The CDR3 is made up of 17 amino acids. CDR3 bases: TGCGCCATCCCGTTTCGTAGCGGGGGCGACTCCTACAATGAGCAGTTCTTC. Translated: CAIPFRSGGDSYNEQFF.

The V and J genes are TRBV10-3 and TRBJ1-5; no reliable D call. Germline CDR1 reads ENHRY; CDR2 reads SYGVKD. V gave up 0 bases and J gave up 4 bases, with 10 bases separating them. The CDR3 has 15 residues. The CDR3 region is CAISESLGRNQPQHF. The CDR3 DNA is TGTGCCATCAGTGAGTCACTGGGTCGGAATCAGCCCCAGCATTTT.

This clonotype was detected only once. The chain is built from TRBV2 and TRBJ1-6, with TRBD1 identical over 8 bases. The ends lost 7 bases at V and 7 bases at J; junction bases unmatched: 6. Germline CDR1 is SNHLY and CDR2 is FYNNEI. The CDR3 consists of 14 residues. The CDR3 is CASTPQGGNSPLHF. The CDR3 DNA follows: TGTGCCAGCACACCACAGGGGGGAAATTCACCCCTCCACTTT.

This chain connects TRBV30 to TRBJ2-7, with D perhaps assigned TRBD1 or TRBD2 (5 bases each). The CDR3 spans 12 residues. With 2 bases removed from V and 4 bases from J, the gap between germline ends came to 9 bases. Germline CDR1 and CDR2: GTSNPN and SVGIG (reference sequence). The CDR3 bases are TGTGCCTGGAGTCGGGGCGGATACGAGCAGTACTTC. It codes for CAWSRGGYEQYF.

V gene TRBV20-1 combines with J gene TRBJ1-1, with D possibly matching TRBD1 (5 bases). CDR3 length: 14 residues. V lost 1 base to trimming and J lost 4 bases, with 13 bases between them. Per germline, CDR1 DFQATT and CDR2 SNEGSKA (reference sequence). Here the CDR3 reads CSARAGRGGTEAFF. CDR3 in DNA: TGCAGTGCTAGAGCAGGGCGCGGGGGCACTGAAGCTTTCTTT.

This chain joins TRBV7-2 and TRBJ2-1; 11 bases fit TRBD1. The CDR3 extends over 18 amino acids. Trimming took 1 base from V and 0 from J; bases not matched to a gene: 5. Germline loops: CDR1 SGHTA, CDR2 FQGNSA. The chain's CDR3 is CASSLEGQGASSYNEQFF. The CDR3 DNA is TGTGCCAGCAGCTTAGAAGGACAGGGGGCTAGCTCCTACAATGAGCAGTTCTTC.

The chain has TRBV3-1 and TRBJ1-5; possible D gene TRBD1, 5 bases. Trimming took off 1 base at V and 6 bases at J, with 7 bases between the two ends. The CDR3 totals 13 residues. Looked up from germline, CDR1 is LGHDT and CDR2 is YNNKEL (reference sequence). This chain's CDR3 is CASSQGRVQPQHF. In nucleotides, the CDR3 is TGTGCCAGCAGCCAAGGCAGGGTTCAGCCCCAGCATTTT.

The chain carries TRBV27 and TRBJ1-2; TRBD1 is a possible D gene (5 bases). V was shortened by 5 bases and J by 4 bases, with 14 bases between the two germline ends. CDR3 length equals 14 residues. Germline V gives CDR1 MNHEY, CDR2 SMNVEV (reference sequence). In nucleotides, the CDR3 is TGTGCCAGCAGTCCCCGACAGTTTTTCTATGGCTACACCTTC. This gives the protein CASSPRQFFYGYTF.

This clonotype was found once. V usage is TRBV29-1 and J usage is TRBJ2-1; 7 nucleotides match TRBD1. This CDR3 spans 13 amino acids. Trimming cost V 7 bases and J 2 bases; bases outside gene matches: 5. CDR1 is SQVTM and CDR2 is ANQGSEA in the germline V gene. The CDR3 spells CSARGQTYNEQFF. The CDR3 nucleotides read TGCAGCGCAAGGGGGCAGACCTACAATGAGCAGTTCTTC.

This clonotype was counted a few times. The genes are TRBV7-2 and TRBJ2-7; possible D gene TRBD2, 5 bases. The CDR3 has 14 residues. The V end lost 5 bases, the J end lost 0 bases, and 11 bases lay between the germline ends. The germline CDR1 and CDR2 sequences are SGHTA and FQGNSA. CDR3 amino acids: CASSLGRDSYEQYF. CDR3 nucleotide sequence: TGTGCCAGCAGCCTCGGACGGGACTCCTACGAGCAGTACTTC.